A selection of T cell receptor beta chains follows, all from one sample in a study of cytomegalovirus exposure and HLA in healthy donors. The data were produced by immunoSEQ multiplex PCR, yet TCRdb's version contains in-frame clones alone and is incomplete. The table has 160,000 or so clones, roughly 85% seen once. Material for sequencing was PBMCs. The receptors come from a woman between 35 and 50 years old in good health and CMV-seronegative. Both conserved end residues are part of each CDR3. D genes are given only for firm matches. Clone sizes are given selectively: once, few, many, or a class where the clone is expanded.

cdr3_nt	cdr3_aa	v_call	j_call	clone_size	d_call
TGTGCCAGCAGCTGGCTTACCGGGGAGCTGTTTTTT	CASSWLTGELFF	TRBV7-2	TRBJ2-2	.	.
TGTGCCATCCACTTCGTAGATGTGGATGAGCAGTTCTTC	CAIHFVDVDEQFF	TRBV6-1	TRBJ2-1	.	.
TGTGCCAGCAGCCCCCGGGGGCTAGCGGGGGGAGGTACCCAGTACTTC	CASSPRGLAGGGTQYF	TRBV7-2	TRBJ2-5	once	TRBD2
TGCGCCAGCAGATTTGCCGGGACTAGCGACAATGAGCAGTTCTTC	CASRFAGTSDNEQFF	TRBV5-1	TRBJ2-1	.	TRBD2
TGTGCCAGCAGCTTAGTCGGGACAGGGGGAGGCGAGCAGTACTTC	CASSLVGTGGGEQYF	TRBV7-8	TRBJ2-7	few	TRBD1
TGTGCCAGCAGTGTGACTAGCTCCTACTACGAGCAGTACTTC	CASSVTSSYYEQYF	TRBV27	TRBJ2-7	.	TRBD2
TGCAGCATCTCAGGGGCACAGACTGAAGCTTTCTTT	CSISGAQTEAFF	TRBV29-1	TRBJ1-1	.	.
TGTGCCAGCAGTGGGACAGGGAATAACTATGGCTACACCTTC	CASSGTGNNYGYTF	TRBV25-1	TRBJ1-2	.	TRBD1
TGTGCCAGCAGTTTCCGGGACACGCGGTCGGAGCAGTACTTC	CASSFRDTRSEQYF	TRBV27	TRBJ2-5	.	.
TGTGCCAGCTCGGGGTATAGTGAGCAGTTCTTC	CASSGYSEQFF	TRBV6-1	TRBJ2-1	.	.
TGTGCCAGCAGCCAGCGGACTAGCGGGAGGGCCACACGGGAGCAGTACTTC	CASSQRTSGRATREQYF	TRBV4-2	TRBJ2-7	.	TRBD2
TGTGCCAGCAGCTTCCGGGACAATGAGCAGTTCTTC	CASSFRDNEQFF	TRBV4-2	TRBJ2-1	.	.
TGTGCCAGCAGTAAACCGGGACTAGCGGGAGCAGATACGCAGTATTTT	CASSKPGLAGADTQYF	TRBV6-6	TRBJ2-3	.	TRBD2
TGTGCCAGCAGCGTAGATGAGGTGGTATCTGAGCAGTTCTTC	CASSVDEVVSEQFF	TRBV9	TRBJ2-1	once	.
TGTGCCATCAGTGAGTTACTAGCGGGAGTTGAGCAGTTCTTC	CAISELLAGVEQFF	TRBV10-3	TRBJ2-1	.	TRBD2
TGTGCCAGCAGCGTACTCCAGGGGAATAGTAGATTT	CASSVLQGNSRF	TRBV9	TRBJ1-1	.	.
TGTGCCGGCAGTTCCTCGGGAGGGGGCACCTACAATGAGCAGTTCTTC	CAGSSSGGGTYNEQFF	TRBV28	TRBJ2-1	.	.
TGTGCTAGTGGTTTGGACGAGGGTACTGAAGCTTTCTTT	CASGLDEGTEAFF	TRBV12-5	TRBJ1-1	.	.
TGTGCCAGCAGCTTAGGTCGAGCAAGAGAAGCTTTCTTT	CASSLGRAREAFF	TRBV7-9	TRBJ1-1	few	.
TGTGCTAGTGGTTTGGACTCCTCGACAGGGACCTTCTCTGGAAACACCATATATTTT	CASGLDSSTGTFSGNTIYF	TRBV12-5	TRBJ1-3	.	TRBD1
TGCAGCTTTAGCAACCGGGACAGGGCCTACGAGCAGTACTTC	CSFSNRDRAYEQYF	TRBV29-1	TRBJ2-7	.	TRBD1
TGCGCCAGCAGCCAGGACAGCCCCTTGCGCTCTGGGGCCAACGTCCTGACTTTC	CASSQDSPLRSGANVLTF	TRBV5-1	TRBJ2-6	.	.
TGTGCCAGCAGGGTACAGGGGAGAGAATCCTACAATGAGCAGTTCTTC	CASRVQGRESYNEQFF	TRBV11-3	TRBJ2-1	.	TRBD1
TGTGCCAGCAGCCAATACCCAGGGACAGGGTCCTACAATGAGCAGTTCTTC	CASSQYPGTGSYNEQFF	TRBV11-3	TRBJ2-1	.	TRBD1
TGTGCCAGCAGTTTACTGCCGGGGACTAGCACAGATACGCAGTATTTT	CASSLLPGTSTDTQYF	TRBV28	TRBJ2-3	.	.
TGTGCCAGCAGTGAACGGGAGACCCAGTACTTC	CASSERETQYF	TRBV2	TRBJ2-5	.	.
TGTGCCAGCAGCTTGGCGAGACAGGGGGGAAGGGAGCAGTACTTC	CASSLARQGGREQYF	TRBV5-6	TRBJ2-7	few	TRBD1
TGTGCCAGCAGTCCCCGGACTAGCGGGGGGATCAATGAGCAGTTCTTC	CASSPRTSGGINEQFF	TRBV27	TRBJ2-1	.	TRBD2
TGTGCCAGCAGTTTCATCGGGACTAGAAGTGATACGCAGTATTTT	CASSFIGTRSDTQYF	TRBV28	TRBJ2-3	.	TRBD2
TGTGCCAGCAGTGCCCAAAGAGGGACTAGCGGGCCCAGGACCCAGTACTTC	CASSAQRGTSGPRTQYF	TRBV2	TRBJ2-5	.	TRBD2
TGCGCCAGCAGCGTCTACAGTGAAGAGACCCAGTACTTC	CASSVYSEETQYF	TRBV5-1	TRBJ2-5	once	.
TGTGCCAGCAGACCGGACAGGGTAATATACGAGCAGTACTTC	CASRPDRVIYEQYF	TRBV2	TRBJ2-7	.	TRBD1
TGTGCCAGCAGTTCTACAGGGGTTTTCCATGGCTACACCTTC	CASSSTGVFHGYTF	TRBV28	TRBJ1-2	.	TRBD1